These T cell receptor beta chains were read from a single sample in a study of blood T cell repertoires in COVID-19. Some clones are missing from TCRdb's copy, which holds only in-frame ones; the method was immunoSEQ multiplex PCR. The sample records under 200,000 clones, around 90% being singletons. Source material: peripheral blood. Receptors were obtained from a man between 40 and 49 years old with active or convalescent COVID-19. Both conserved end residues are part of each CDR3. The order of the fields is clone size, J gene, D gene, V gene, CDR3 protein, CDR3 DNA. The D gene is left open where the match is weak. The listing skips clone size in some rows; elsewhere it reads once, few, many or a size class.

abundance: NA; j_gene: TRBJ2-5; d_gene: NA; v_gene: TRBV7-9; CDR3aa: CASSENRIGGGQETQYF; CDR3nt: TGTGCCAGCAGCGAGAACCGAATAGGGGGGGGTCAAGAGACCCAGTACTTC
abundance: once; j_gene: TRBJ2-1; d_gene: TRBD2; v_gene: TRBV19; CDR3aa: CASSILAGAQEQFF; CDR3nt: TGTGCCAGTAGTATACTAGCGGGAGCTCAGGAGCAGTTCTTC
abundance: NA; j_gene: TRBJ2-6; d_gene: NA; v_gene: TRBV10-3; CDR3aa: CAISETRRQGIAGANVLTF; CDR3nt: TGTGCCATCAGTGAGACAAGGCGGCAGGGGATCGCTGGGGCCAACGTCCTGACTTTC
abundance: NA; j_gene: TRBJ2-7; d_gene: NA; v_gene: TRBV7-2; CDR3aa: CASSLRANYEQYF; CDR3nt: TGTGCCAGCAGCTTGAGGGCCAACTACGAGCAGTACTTC
abundance: few; j_gene: TRBJ2-1; d_gene: TRBD2; v_gene: TRBV5-4; CDR3aa: CASSVGLAGENEQFF; CDR3nt: TGTGCCAGCAGCGTCGGACTAGCGGGGGAGAATGAGCAGTTCTTC
abundance: many; j_gene: TRBJ2-3; d_gene: NA; v_gene: TRBV21-1; CDR3aa: CASSRTSDRSTDTQYF; CDR3nt: TGTGCCAGCAGCAGGACTAGCGACCGCAGCACAGATACGCAGTATTTT
abundance: few; j_gene: TRBJ1-1; d_gene: NA; v_gene: TRBV6-6; CDR3aa: CASSFTSREAFF; CDR3nt: TGTGCCAGCAGTTTCACTTCGCGGGAAGCTTTCTTT
abundance: NA; j_gene: TRBJ2-1; d_gene: TRBD2; v_gene: TRBV3-1/TRBV3-2; CDR3aa: CASSPIFRGGFNEQFF; CDR3nt: TGTGCCAGCAGCCCCATTTTTCGGGGGGGCTTCAATGAGCAGTTCTTC
abundance: once; j_gene: TRBJ2-5; d_gene: TRBD1; v_gene: TRBV5-6; CDR3aa: CASRRGTGGWETQYF; CDR3nt: TGTGCCAGCAGGAGGGGGACAGGGGGCTGGGAGACCCAGTACTTC
abundance: NA; j_gene: TRBJ1-5; d_gene: NA; v_gene: TRBV19; CDR3aa: CASSPRANGNQPQHF; CDR3nt: TGTGCCAGTAGCCCCAGGGCGAACGGCAATCAGCCCCAGCATTTT
abundance: NA; j_gene: TRBJ2-7; d_gene: TRBD1; v_gene: TRBV28; CDR3aa: CASSFRQGGIEQYF; CDR3nt: TGTGCCAGCAGTTTTCGACAGGGCGGTATCGAGCAGTACTTC
abundance: NA; j_gene: TRBJ1-3; d_gene: TRBD1; v_gene: TRBV6-5; CDR3aa: CASTQGASGNTIYF; CDR3nt: TGTGCCAGCACCCAGGGGGCCTCTGGAAACACCATATATTTT
abundance: NA; j_gene: TRBJ1-2; d_gene: NA; v_gene: TRBV27; CDR3aa: CASSRAGAWYGYTF; CDR3nt: TGTGCCAGCAGTCGTGCGGGGGCATGGTATGGCTACACCTTC
abundance: NA; j_gene: TRBJ1-5; d_gene: NA; v_gene: TRBV15; CDR3aa: CATSKTGGAGKSLPSNNNQPQHF; CDR3nt: TGTGCCACCAGCAAAACTGGGGGGGCTGGTAAAAGCCTTCCATCCAACAATAATCAGCCCCAGCATTTT
abundance: NA; j_gene: TRBJ2-7; d_gene: NA; v_gene: TRBV12-3/TRBV12-4; CDR3aa: CASSVGHSYEQYF; CDR3nt: TGTGCCAGCAGCGTGGGACACAGTTACGAGCAGTACTTC
abundance: NA; j_gene: TRBJ1-1; d_gene: NA; v_gene: TRBV28; CDR3aa: CASMTASTEAFF; CDR3nt: TGTGCCAGCATGACAGCGAGCACTGAAGCTTTCTTT
abundance: NA; j_gene: TRBJ2-1; d_gene: NA; v_gene: TRBV19; CDR3aa: CASSTTYNEQFF; CDR3nt: TGTGCCAGTAGTACGACATACAATGAGCAGTTCTTC
abundance: NA; j_gene: TRBJ2-3; d_gene: NA; v_gene: TRBV5-1; CDR3aa: CASSPGHTDTQYF; CDR3nt: TGCGCCAGCAGCCCAGGGCACACAGATACGCAGTATTTT
abundance: once; j_gene: TRBJ1-2; d_gene: TRBD1; v_gene: TRBV6-5; CDR3aa: CASRGTGQGLYGYTF; CDR3nt: TGTGCCAGCAGGGGTACGGGACAGGGGCTCTATGGCTACACCTTC
abundance: NA; j_gene: TRBJ2-7; d_gene: TRBD2; v_gene: TRBV6-5; CDR3aa: CASEPSGTAYEQYF; CDR3nt: TGTGCCAGCGAACCTAGCGGGACCGCCTACGAGCAGTACTTC
abundance: few; j_gene: TRBJ1-2; d_gene: NA; v_gene: TRBV6-5; CDR3aa: CASSRGGDLGGYTF; CDR3nt: TGTGCCAGCAGTCGCGGGGGGGACCTGGGAGGCTACACCTTC
abundance: once; j_gene: TRBJ1-2; d_gene: TRBD1; v_gene: TRBV7-3; CDR3aa: CASSLTPGQTYGYTF; CDR3nt: TGTGCCAGCAGCTTAACCCCGGGACAGACCTATGGCTACACCTTC
abundance: NA; j_gene: TRBJ2-1; d_gene: NA; v_gene: TRBV15; CDR3aa: CATSRGQYALEEQFF; CDR3nt: TGTGCCACCAGCAGAGGGCAGTATGCCCTAGAGGAGCAGTTCTTC
abundance: NA; j_gene: TRBJ2-4; d_gene: NA; v_gene: TRBV2; CDR3aa: CASSGSGHIQYF; CDR3nt: TGTGCCAGCAGTGGGTCGGGTCACATTCAGTACTTC
abundance: NA; j_gene: TRBJ2-2; d_gene: TRBD1; v_gene: TRBV19; CDR3aa: CASSKGRGLAGELFF; CDR3nt: TGTGCCAGTAGTAAGGGAAGGGGGCTGGCCGGGGAGCTGTTTTTT
abundance: NA; j_gene: TRBJ1-1; d_gene: NA; v_gene: TRBV6-5; CDR3aa: CASGDGRGAFF; CDR3nt: TGTGCCAGTGGGGACGGAAGGGGGGCTTTCTTT
abundance: NA; j_gene: TRBJ1-1; d_gene: NA; v_gene: TRBV5-4; CDR3aa: CASSFRTGTEAFF; CDR3nt: TGTGCCAGCAGCTTCCGGACGGGGACTGAAGCTTTCTTT
abundance: NA; j_gene: TRBJ2-7; d_gene: NA; v_gene: TRBV3-1/TRBV3-2; CDR3aa: CASSQGPSKYEQYF; CDR3nt: TGTGCCAGCAGCCAAGGGCCTAGTAAATACGAGCAGTACTTC
abundance: NA; j_gene: TRBJ2-1; d_gene: TRBD1; v_gene: TRBV6-5; CDR3aa: CASSGGSSYNEQFF; CDR3nt: TGTGCCAGTTCAGGGGGTTCTAGCTACAATGAGCAGTTCTTC
abundance: NA; j_gene: TRBJ2-7; d_gene: NA; v_gene: TRBV7-8; CDR3aa: CASSLVGASEQYF; CDR3nt: TGTGCCAGCAGCTTAGTAGGGGCAAGTGAGCAGTACTTC
abundance: NA; j_gene: TRBJ2-6; d_gene: TRBD1; v_gene: TRBV19; CDR3aa: CASSTRDRATSGANVLTF; CDR3nt: TGTGCCAGTAGTACCCGGGACAGGGCCACCTCTGGGGCCAACGTCCTGACTTTC
abundance: NA; j_gene: TRBJ2-7; d_gene: TRBD1; v_gene: TRBV7-3; CDR3aa: CASSTGGGSSYEQYF; CDR3nt: TGTGCCAGCAGCACAGGGGGCGGAAGCTCCTACGAGCAGTACTTC
abundance: NA; j_gene: TRBJ2-1; d_gene: NA; v_gene: TRBV7-2; CDR3aa: CASSLGTVSNEQFF; CDR3nt: TGTGCCAGCAGCTTAGGGACAGTTTCCAATGAGCAGTTCTTC
abundance: NA; j_gene: TRBJ2-7; d_gene: NA; v_gene: TRBV21-1; CDR3aa: CASSKGGRYEQYF; CDR3nt: TGTGCCAGCAGCAAAGGGGGGAGGTACGAGCAGTACTTC
abundance: NA; j_gene: TRBJ2-1; d_gene: TRBD2; v_gene: TRBV6-2/TRBV6-3; CDR3aa: CASSDPSGGAGEQFF; CDR3nt: TGTGCCAGCAGTGACCCTAGCGGGGGGGCAGGTGAGCAGTTCTTC
abundance: NA; j_gene: TRBJ1-1; d_gene: NA; v_gene: TRBV21-1; CDR3aa: CASSTCAERWAEAFF; CDR3nt: TGTGCCAGCAGCACATGTGCGGAAAGGTGGGCTGAAGCTTTCTTT
abundance: once; j_gene: TRBJ1-3; d_gene: NA; v_gene: TRBV6-5; CDR3aa: CASSLEGDSGNTIYF; CDR3nt: TGTGCCAGCAGTTTAGAGGGGGACTCTGGAAACACCATATATTTT
abundance: NA; j_gene: TRBJ2-3; d_gene: NA; v_gene: TRBV9; CDR3aa: CASSSPPRATQYF; CDR3nt: TGTGCCAGCAGCTCCCCGCCGCGGGCTACGCAGTATTTT
abundance: NA; j_gene: TRBJ2-7; d_gene: NA; v_gene: TRBV19; CDR3aa: CASSPGWTGEQYF; CDR3nt: TGTGCCAGTAGTCCAGGCTGGACGGGGGAGCAGTACTTC
abundance: few; j_gene: TRBJ1-1; d_gene: NA; v_gene: TRBV10-3; CDR3aa: CAITLDSRNTEAFF; CDR3nt: TGTGCCATCACCTTAGACAGCCGGAACACTGAAGCTTTCTTT
abundance: NA; j_gene: TRBJ1-4; d_gene: NA; v_gene: TRBV18; CDR3aa: CASSPPDRAKLFF; CDR3nt: TGTGCCAGCTCACCACCGGACAGAGCAAAACTGTTTTTT
abundance: NA; j_gene: TRBJ1-3; d_gene: NA; v_gene: TRBV6-5; CDR3aa: CASSPKGVHTIYF; CDR3nt: TGTGCCAGCAGCCCAAAGGGGGTACACACCATATATTTT
abundance: once; j_gene: TRBJ2-7; d_gene: TRBD2; v_gene: TRBV3-1/TRBV3-2; CDR3aa: CASSQDRVAGVYEQYF; CDR3nt: TGTGCCAGCAGCCAAGATCGAGTAGCGGGGGTCTACGAGCAGTACTTC
abundance: NA; j_gene: TRBJ1-2; d_gene: TRBD1; v_gene: TRBV19; CDR3aa: CASSRQGQGVNYGYTF; CDR3nt: TGTGCCAGTAGTAGACAGGGACAGGGGGTTAACTATGGCTACACCTTC
abundance: once; j_gene: TRBJ1-1; d_gene: TRBD1; v_gene: TRBV7-2; CDR3aa: CASSLVQGATEAFF; CDR3nt: TGTGCCAGCAGCTTAGTACAGGGGGCCACTGAAGCTTTCTTT
abundance: NA; j_gene: TRBJ1-1; d_gene: NA; v_gene: TRBV29-1; CDR3aa: CSVVPVNTEAFF; CDR3nt: TGCAGCGTTGTACCGGTAAACACTGAAGCTTTCTTT
abundance: NA; j_gene: TRBJ2-3; d_gene: TRBD2; v_gene: TRBV4-2; CDR3aa: CASSQDLLAGGATDTQYF; CDR3nt: TGTGCCAGCAGCCAAGATTTACTAGCGGGAGGAGCAACAGATACGCAGTATTTT
abundance: NA; j_gene: TRBJ2-1; d_gene: NA; v_gene: TRBV7-2; CDR3aa: CASSTLLAGAYNEQFF; CDR3nt: TGTGCCAGCAGCACTCTACTGGCGGGGGCATACAATGAGCAGTTCTTC
abundance: few; j_gene: TRBJ2-2; d_gene: TRBD2; v_gene: TRBV18; CDR3aa: CASSDGRLADGELFF; CDR3nt: TGTGCCAGCTCCGACGGGAGACTAGCGGACGGGGAGCTGTTTTTT
abundance: NA; j_gene: TRBJ2-2; d_gene: NA; v_gene: TRBV11-2; CDR3aa: CASSLVSRGGGELFF; CDR3nt: TGTGCCAGCAGCTTAGTTTCAAGGGGAGGCGGGGAGCTGTTTTTT
abundance: NA; j_gene: TRBJ2-3; d_gene: TRBD1; v_gene: TRBV5-8; CDR3aa: CASSLALLGQETDTQYF; CDR3nt: TGTGCCAGCAGCTTGGCTTTGTTGGGACAGGAAACAGATACGCAGTATTTT
abundance: few; j_gene: TRBJ2-7; d_gene: TRBD1; v_gene: TRBV28; CDR3aa: CASSRAGTAAYEQYF; CDR3nt: TGTGCCAGCAGCCGCGCCGGGACAGCGGCCTACGAGCAGTACTTC
abundance: NA; j_gene: TRBJ2-7; d_gene: TRBD1; v_gene: TRBV7-2; CDR3aa: CASSLAQGVREQYF; CDR3nt: TGTGCCAGCAGCTTAGCGCAGGGGGTGAGGGAGCAGTACTTC
abundance: NA; j_gene: TRBJ1-5; d_gene: NA; v_gene: TRBV28; CDR3aa: CASSLWAQIHQPQHF; CDR3nt: TGTGCCAGCAGTTTATGGGCCCAAATTCATCAGCCCCAGCATTTT
abundance: NA; j_gene: TRBJ2-1; d_gene: TRBD2; v_gene: TRBV6-5; CDR3aa: CASSYMGLAGGREQFF; CDR3nt: TGTGCCAGCAGTTACATGGGACTAGCGGGAGGGCGTGAGCAGTTCTTC
abundance: once; j_gene: TRBJ1-2; d_gene: TRBD1; v_gene: TRBV5-1; CDR3aa: CASSPQGDLRGYTF; CDR3nt: TGCGCCAGCAGCCCACAGGGGGACTTGCGTGGCTACACCTTC
abundance: NA; j_gene: TRBJ2-7; d_gene: TRBD1; v_gene: TRBV10-1; CDR3aa: CASSGSGTGISYEQYF; CDR3nt: TGCGCCAGCAGTGGATCCGGGACAGGGATCTCCTACGAGCAGTACTTC
abundance: few; j_gene: TRBJ2-2; d_gene: TRBD1; v_gene: TRBV6-6; CDR3aa: CASKGQKGQNTGELFF; CDR3nt: TGTGCCAGCAAGGGACAGAAGGGGCAGAACACCGGGGAGCTGTTTTTT
abundance: NA; j_gene: TRBJ2-1; d_gene: TRBD1; v_gene: TRBV7-9; CDR3aa: CASSSSTGGYFDEQFF; CDR3nt: TGTGCCAGCAGCTCGTCGACAGGGGGATACTTTGATGAGCAGTTCTTC
abundance: NA; j_gene: TRBJ2-4; d_gene: TRBD2; v_gene: TRBV19; CDR3aa: CASRSPLAGGLAKNIQYF; CDR3nt: TGTGCCAGTAGATCCCCACTAGCGGGGGGACTAGCCAAAAACATTCAGTACTTC